This TCR beta chain was retrieved from a study of blood T cell repertoires in COVID-19. V was cut by 0 bases and J by 5 bases, with 17 bases left in between. CDR3 length: 16 amino acids. Germline CDR1 SGHDN, CDR2 FVKESK. Only in-frame clones appear in the TCRdb table, and some are missing; sequencing was by immunoSEQ multiplex PCR. The profile shows a few hundred thousand clones, about 89% of them singletons. This chain uses TRBV14 with TRBJ2-7, with D possibly being TRBD2 (5 bases). This TCR was recovered from a man in his late teens or twenties who had recovered from COVID-19. Sample: peripheral blood. The CDR3 coding sequence is TGTGCCAGCAGCCAAGAGAACGTCCGGACTGAGGACGAGCAGTACTTC. This codes for CASSQENVRTEDEQYF. Variable domain in full (rest from reference TRBV14 and TRBJ2-7): EAGVTQFPSHSVIEKGQTVTLRCDPISGHDNLYWYRRVMGKEIKFLLHFVKESKQDESGMPNNRFLAERTGGTYSTLKVQPAELEDSGVYFCASSQENVRTEDEQYFGPGTRLTVT.